The 13 T cell receptor beta chains below come from one sample, sequenced in a study of blood T cells in healthy people across ages. A second PCR, run for about 6 to 11 cycles, used a sample-barcoded 5' primer plus a J-beta primer mix. TCRdb re-called the 5' RACE reads with MiXCR, one entry per CDR3 protein. Of fewer than 1 million distinct CDR3 sequences listed, around two fifths are singletons. Sequencing was done on a sample of blood. The receptors were sampled from a man aged 55 to 70 in good health.

The rearrangement joins TRBV4-1 to TRBJ1-5; D remains unclear. This CDR3 is 13 amino acids long. Deletions cut 1 base from V and 5 bases from J, with 6 bases between. Germline assignment: CDR1 MGHRA and CDR2 YSYEKL. CDR3 nucleotide sequence: TGCGCCAGCAGCCAAGTTGTGGATCAGCCCCAGCATTTT. Its translation is CASSQVVDQPQHF.

As to this clonotype: A junction end diverges from the germline sequence, so it may reflect a read error. The chain has TRBV7-9 and TRBJ1-2; TRBD1 is a possible D gene (6 bases). This CDR3 spans 15 amino acids. Germline V gene sequence: CDR1 SEHNR, CDR2 FQNEAQ (reference sequence). This CDR3 reads CASSSRSAGAYSYTF. The CDR3 bases are TGTGCCAGCAGTAGCCGGTCGGCAGGGGCCTATAGCTACACCTTC.

This clonotype was seen only once. The chain uses TRBV20-1 and TRBJ1-1, with D maybe TRBD1 (5 bases). The length of the CDR3 is 13 residues. The V gene lost 3 bases and the J gene lost 2 bases, with 10 bases spanning the gap. CDR1 is DFQATT, CDR2 SNEGSKA, per germline (reference sequence). In nucleotides, the CDR3 is TGCAGTGCTAGGGAGGGGAGCAACACTGAAGCTTTCTTT. Its protein is CSAREGSNTEAFF.

The chain recombines TRBV7-9 with TRBJ2-7; tentatively, D is TRBD1 (6 bases). Germline V gene sequence: CDR1 SEHNR, CDR2 FQNEAQ (reference sequence). This CDR3 is built from 14 residues. Trimming took 4 bases from V and 2 from J, leaving 12 bases between them. The CDR3, as DNA: TGTGCCAGCAGCTCTACAGGGCCTCCCTACGAGCAGTACTTC. Protein product: CASSSTGPPYEQYF.

This clonotype has a handful of counts. The rearrangement uses TRBV6-2 or TRBV6-3 and TRBJ2-3; 7 nucleotides agree with TRBD1. Germline-derived CDR1 and CDR2 are MNHEY and SVGEGT. The length of the CDR3 is 16 residues. V dropped 5 bases and J dropped 4; count of bases not matched to a gene: 12. Here the CDR3 DNA reads TGTGCCAGCAGTCCGTGGACAGGCTACGGACCAGATACGCAGTATTTT. Encoded protein: CASSPWTGYGPDTQYF.

The rearrangement uses TRBV6-1 and TRBJ1-6; TRBD1 agrees at 7 bases. The germline V gene encodes CDR1 MNHNS and CDR2 SASEGT. Unmatched junction bases numbered 11, after V lost 6 bases and J lost 0 bases. CDR3 length: 18 residues. This chain's CDR3 is CASRIYRGSGSYNSPLHF. For the CDR3, the DNA is TGTGCCAGCAGGATCTACAGGGGCAGCGGCTCCTATAATTCACCCCTCCACTTT.

The rearrangement uses TRBV18 and TRBJ1-2; no definite D call. The CDR3 spans 15 residues. Germline V gives CDR1 KGHSH, CDR2 LQKENI. The V gene lost 5 bases and the J gene lost 4 bases, with 17 bases spanning the gap. The DNA for the CDR3 is TGTGCCAGCTCAGGACGAACAGTGAACCCCTATGGCTACACCTTC. Residues: CASSGRTVNPYGYTF.

In its sample, this clonotype was seen a few times. This chain joins TRBV12-3 or TRBV12-4 and TRBJ1-5; TRBD1 is a possible D gene (6 bases). The CDR3 loop spans 14 amino acids. Trimming removed 4 bases from V and 2 bases from J, with 9 bases in between. CDR3 bases: TGTGCCAGCAGTTCCAGGGGCCGCAATCAGCCCCAGCATTTT. Its translation: CASSSRGRNQPQHF.

This clonotype came up a few times. The gene calls are TRBV29-1 and TRBJ1-1; 10 nucleotides agree with TRBD1. Germline loops: CDR1 SQVTM, CDR2 ANQGSEA. This CDR3 is built from 16 residues. Trimming at V came to 6 bases and at J to 3 bases, leaving 13 bases not matched to a gene. Here the CDR3 DNA reads TGCAGCGTCTTGGGACAGGGGAAGGAGTACGACACTGAAGCTTTCTTT. Its translation: CSVLGQGKEYDTEAFF.

The chain is built from TRBV20-1 and TRBJ2-7; D may match TRBD1 or TRBD2 (5 bases each). Deletions cut 7 bases from V and 2 bases from J, with 15 bases between. The CDR3 spans 13 residues. From germline, CDR1 is DFQATT and CDR2 SNEGSKA (reference sequence). CDR3 residues: CSVKAVGAYEQYF. DNA of the CDR3: TGCAGTGTAAAGGCGGTGGGGGCCTACGAGCAGTACTTC.

The chain joins TRBV18 to TRBJ1-5, with TRBD1 identical over 8 bases. The CDR3 is made up of 15 amino acids. Germline trimming cut 6 bases from V and 3 bases from J; bases unmatched to any gene: 7. CDR1 and CDR2 from the germline V gene are KGHSH and LQKENI. The CDR3 bases are TGTGCCAGCTCCCTGGGACAGGCGAACAATCAGCCCCAGCATTTT. This gives the protein CASSLGQANNQPQHF.

This clonotype occurred a few times. The V and J genes are TRBV4-1 and TRBJ2-7; perhaps TRBD1 as D (6 bases). V lost 0 bases and J lost 0, with 12 bases in between. Germline CDR1 and CDR2: MGHRA and YSYEKL. The CDR3 loop spans 16 amino acids. In nucleotides, the CDR3 is TGCGCCAGCAGCCAAGAGGACAGTCCGAACTCCTACGAGCAGTACTTC. Its translation is CASSQEDSPNSYEQYF.

The chain is built from TRBV5-1 and TRBJ1-2; D remains unclear. Trimming removed 0 bases from V and 8 bases from J, with 11 bases in between. Germline V gene lookup returns CDR1 SGHRS and CDR2 YFSETQ. CDR3 length: 13 residues. CDR3 in amino acids: CASSLEERIGYTF. Here the CDR3 DNA reads TGCGCCAGCAGCTTGGAAGAGCGGATCGGCTACACCTTC.